This T cell receptor beta chain was sequenced during a study of PD-1 blockade in classical Hodgkin lymphoma. Every one of the patients relapsed after autologous stem cell transplantation (brentuximab vedotin exposure was variable). The germline V gene has CDR1 SEHNR and CDR2 FQNEAQ (reference sequence). The V gene lost 3 bases and the J gene lost 1 base, with 9 bases spanning the gap. The CDR3 totals 14 residues. Some clones are missing from TCRdb's copy, which holds only in-frame ones; the method was immunoSEQ multiplex PCR. The table lists about 62,000 clones, around 88% of them singletons. To note about this clone: The antigen remains unidentified.

Points from the study as a whole: Complete responders matched newly diagnosed patients in baseline diversity. Before treatment, TCR diversity in newly diagnosed patients was reportedly lower than in healthy donors.

The chain couples TRBV7-9 to TRBJ2-5, with TRBD1 as a possible D gene (6 bases). This specimen consisted of peripheral blood mononuclear cells (PBMCs), obtained at baseline. The source of this sequence is a human donor with classical Hodgkin lymphoma. CDR3 protein: CASSLFRGQETQYF. The CDR3 DNA reads TGTGCCAGCAGCTTGTTCAGGGGCCAAGAGACCCAGTACTTC.